This T cell receptor (beta chain) originates from a study of OX40 agonist ivuxolimab in advanced cancers. Study summary: Of the participants, 40% had some prior anti-PD-1, anti-PD-L1 or anti-CTLA-4 therapy, which was allowed.

Using immunoSEQ multiplex PCR, the repertoire was profiled, and TCRdb retains in-frame clones only, with some absent. Here the sample spans around 70,000 clones, roughly 82% being singletons. The CDR3 sequence is 14 residues long. Germline loops: CDR1 KGHSH, CDR2 LQKENI. A note on this clone: Its cognate antigen is unknown.

Study-wide results and caveats: No antigen was identified for the clonally expanded peripheral T cells.

The chain recombines TRBV18 with TRBJ2-5; 8 nucleotides agree with TRBD1. TRBJ2-7 matches the DNA end more closely, so the J call is doubtful. Sequences were derived from CD4+ or CD8+ T cells sorted from blood, sampled in a trial of the OX40 agonist ivuxolimab. The origin of this receptor is an adult with an advanced solid tumor such as melanoma, head and neck, liver or kidney cancer. The DNA for the CDR3 is TGTGCCAGCTCACCGGGACAGGCCTACTACGAGCAGTACTTC. It codes for CASSPGQAYYEQYF.